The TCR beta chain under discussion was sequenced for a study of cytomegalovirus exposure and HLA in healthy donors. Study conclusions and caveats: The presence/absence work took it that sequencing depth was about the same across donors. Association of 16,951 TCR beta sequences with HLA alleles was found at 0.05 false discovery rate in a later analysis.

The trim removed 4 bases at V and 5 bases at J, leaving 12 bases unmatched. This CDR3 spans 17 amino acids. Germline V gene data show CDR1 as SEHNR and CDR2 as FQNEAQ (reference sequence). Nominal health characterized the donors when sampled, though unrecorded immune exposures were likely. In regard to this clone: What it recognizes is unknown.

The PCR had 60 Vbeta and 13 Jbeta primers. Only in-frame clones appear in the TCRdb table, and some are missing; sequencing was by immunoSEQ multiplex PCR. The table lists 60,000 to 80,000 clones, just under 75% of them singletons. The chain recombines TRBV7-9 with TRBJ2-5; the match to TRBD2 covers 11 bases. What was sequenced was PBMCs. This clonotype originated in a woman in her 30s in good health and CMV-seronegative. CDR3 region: CASSSLSSGGIQETQYF. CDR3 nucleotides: TGTGCCAGCAGCTCTCTTTCTAGCGGGGGGATTCAGGAGACCCAGTACTTC.